These 22 T cell receptor beta chains originate from one sample sequenced in a study of cytomegalovirus exposure and HLA in healthy donors. With 60 Vbeta and 13 Jbeta primers, the PCR was carried out. Method: immunoSEQ multiplex PCR; TCRdb's copy keeps in-frame clones and lacks some. The sample includes 90,000 to 100,000 clones, 70% to 80% seen only once; the top ten take approximately 8%. Input material: PBMCs. These receptors all stem from a female donor in good health and CMV-seronegative.

V usage is TRBV18 and J usage is TRBJ1-5; TRBD1 aligns across 10 bases. This CDR3 comprises 15 residues. The V segment lost 6 bases and the J segment 7 bases; nucleotides outside the gene matches: 9. Germline V gene sequence: CDR1 KGHSH, CDR2 LQKENI. CDR3 DNA: TGTGCCAGCTCTCTGACCGGGACAGGGGAGCAGCCCCAGCATTTT. Its translation is CASSLTGTGEQPQHF.

The chain couples TRBV6-1 to TRBJ2-7, with 9 bases aligning to TRBD2. The CDR3 length is 15 residues. The trim removed 5 bases at V and 2 bases at J, leaving 7 bases unmatched. The germline V gene has CDR1 MNHNS and CDR2 SASEGT. The CDR3 DNA sequence: TGTGCCAGCAGTAAAGAGCGGGGGGCTCCCTACGAGCAGTACTTC. Its protein is CASSKERGAPYEQYF.

A remark on this clone: One end of the junction does not line up with germline, which may come from a read error. The rearrangement joins TRBV7-3 to TRBJ2-1; 8 positions match TRBD2. Germline-derived CDR1 and CDR2 are SGHTA and FQGTGA. The CDR3 is 16 amino acids. The DNA for the CDR3 is TGTGCCAGCAGCCGCGGGGGGCGGGAGAGGTTCAATGAGCAGCTCTTC. Its protein is CASSRGGRERFNEQLF.

The rearrangement joins TRBV6-5 to TRBJ2-2; the match to TRBD1 covers 8 bases. V was pared by 0 bases and J by 7 bases, with 7 bases of the junction left unmatched. Per the germline V gene, CDR1 is MNHEY and CDR2 is SVGAGI. This CDR3 region has 16 residues. The CDR3 region has the DNA TGTGCCAGCAGTTACTCAGGGGCAGGGGGCGTCGGGGAGCTGTTTTTT. This codes for CASSYSGAGGVGELFF.

In this sample, this clone turned up once. V and J are TRBV30 and TRBJ2-3, with D hard to call. Germline V lookup: CDR1 GTSNPN, CDR2 SVGIG (reference sequence). The V gene lost 0 bases and the J gene lost 0 bases, with 13 bases spanning the gap. The CDR3 contains 16 residues. The DNA for the CDR3 is TGTGCCTGGAGTGTACAAGCGAGTACTAGCACAGATACGCAGTATTTT. As protein: CAWSVQASTSTDTQYF.

The rearrangement joins TRBV18 to TRBJ1-5; D is uncertain. Trimming cost V 3 bases and J 7 bases, with 22 bases left between them. Germline V gives CDR1 KGHSH, CDR2 LQKENI. The length of the CDR3 is 17 residues. The CDR3 is CASSPFFEGRRKQPQHF. The DNA for the CDR3 is TGTGCCAGCTCACCGTTTTTCGAAGGGAGGAGAAAACAGCCCCAGCATTTT.

The table lists this clone with a few counts. The chain has TRBV2 and TRBJ2-1, with 7 bases that match TRBD2. CDR3 size: 15 residues. Germline lookup yields CDR1 SNHLY and CDR2 FYNNEI. Losses at the gene ends were 7 bases for V and 6 bases for J; bases not matched to a gene: 12. The DNA of the CDR3 is TGTGCCAGCACCGAACCCCTAGCGGCAACCAATGAGCAGTTCTTC. Encoded protein: CASTEPLAATNEQFF.

This clone was seen just once. The V call is TRBV29-1, the J call TRBJ1-5, with D perhaps matching TRBD1 (6 bases). This CDR3 has 14 residues. Trimming shortened V by 4 bases and J by 5 bases, and 15 bases separated the two germline ends. The germline V gene has CDR1 SQVTM and CDR2 ANQGSEA. As DNA, the CDR3 is TGCAGCGTTGCCTCGGGGGGCGCGGATCAGCCCCAGCATTTT. Its translation is CSVASGGADQPQHF.

The chain has TRBV11-3 and TRBJ1-1; tentative D call: TRBD1 (5 bases). The germline V gene encodes CDR1 SGHNT and CDR2 YENEEA. Trimming took off 1 base at V and 5 bases at J, with 8 bases between the two ends. This CDR3 spans 13 amino acids. The CDR3 region has the DNA TGTGCCAGCAGCTTAGCAGGGAAGACTGAAGCTTTCTTT. Amino acid sequence: CASSLAGKTEAFF. The full variable domain, with the rest looked up from reference TRBV11-3 and TRBJ1-1, is EAGVVQSPRYKIIEKKQPVAFWCNPISGHNTLYWYLQNLGQGPELLIRYENEEAVDDSQLPKDRFSAERLKGVDSTLKIQPAELGDSAVYLCASSLAGKTEAFFGQGTRLTVV.

Of note for this clone: A junction end diverges from the germline sequence, so it may reflect a read error. This rearrangement joins TRBV7-7 to TRBJ2-5; the match to TRBD1 covers 9 bases. In germline, CDR1 is SSHAT, CDR2 FNYEAQ (reference sequence). The CDR3 is 17 amino acids. CDR3 DNA: TGTGCTAGCAGCTTAGGGGTATTGGGGACAGGGCTAGAGACCCAGTACTTC. It yields the protein CASSLGVLGTGLETQYF.

The count of this clone is one. At one boundary the junction diverges from the germline segment, which might be a read error. The chain employs TRBV7-3 and TRBJ1-6; D remains unclear. This CDR3 spans 14 amino acids. Germline lookup yields CDR1 SGHTA and CDR2 FQGTGA. CDR3 amino acids: CASSLKSYDSPLHF. The CDR3 DNA sequence: TGTGCCAGCAGCCTGAAGAGCTATGATTCACCCCTCCACTTT.

The chain has TRBV25-1 and TRBJ1-4; 10 nucleotides match TRBD1. V lost 3 bases to trimming and J lost 8 bases; unmatched junction nucleotides: 9. The CDR3 is 16 residues long. The germline gives CDR1 MGHDK, CDR2 SYGVNS. The CDR3 here is CASSELGTGVGEKLFF. As DNA, the CDR3 is TGTGCCAGCAGTGAGCTGGGGACAGGGGTTGGAGAAAAACTGTTTTTT.

The chain has TRBV23-1 and TRBJ1-5, with no clear D. TRBV23-1 carries the ORF label, with uncertain function. The CDR3 covers 12 residues. The V end lost 3 bases, the J end lost 7 bases, and 7 bases lay between the germline ends. Here the CDR3 DNA reads TGCGCCAGCAGTCATATTCAGCAGCCCCAGCATTTT. Encoded protein: CASSHIQQPQHF.

V and J are TRBV7-2 and TRBJ2-2; D ambiguous. The CDR3 is 16 amino acids. Deletions cut 1 base from V and 7 bases from J, with 16 bases between. Germline V gene data show CDR1 as SGHTA and CDR2 as FQGNSA. The CDR3 reads CASSLVITADVGELFF. The CDR3 DNA sequence: TGTGCCAGCAGCTTAGTTATTACAGCCGACGTCGGGGAGCTGTTTTTT.

Concerning this clone: Additional DNA sequences in this sample encode the identical CDR3. The DNA of the CDR3 is TGTGCCAGCAGTTCCCTGGGACAGAATCAGCCCCAGCATTTT. It is translated as CASSSLGQNQPQHF. This chain uses TRBV27 with TRBJ1-5, with 7 bases identical to TRBD1. There are 14 residues in the CDR3. Germline assignment: CDR1 MNHEY and CDR2 SMNVEV (reference sequence). With 4 bases clipped from V and 4 bases from J, the junction kept 4 bases outside the gene matches.

This clone is a singleton in its sample. This rearrangement joins TRBV15 to TRBJ2-7; D perhaps matches TRBD1 (7 bases). V shed 2 bases and J shed 3 bases, with 23 bases lying between them. Per germline, CDR1 LNHNV and CDR2 YYDKDF (reference sequence). CDR3 size: 18 residues. The CDR3 bases are TGTGCCACCAGCAGAAAACGGGGGACCACAGGGGACCTCTACGAGCAGTACTTC. Translated, it gives CATSRKRGTTGDLYEQYF.

The chain links TRBV7-2 to TRBJ2-1; 11 nucleotides agree with TRBD2. Losses at the gene ends were 3 bases for V and 0 bases for J; bases not matched to a gene: 10. This CDR3 is built from 19 residues. Germline V CDR1 and CDR2: SGHTA, FQGNSA. CDR3 sequence reads: CASSFSLAGGPGSYNEQFF. The CDR3 DNA sequence: TGTGCCAGCAGCTTTAGCTTAGCGGGAGGGCCCGGCTCCTACAATGAGCAGTTCTTC.

The chain joins TRBV5-4 to TRBJ1-5; D is undetermined. Germline loops: CDR1 SGHNT, CDR2 YYREEE (reference sequence). Deletions cut 5 bases from V and 8 bases from J, with 11 bases between. This CDR3 contains 12 residues. The CDR3 spells CASSRELEPQHF. DNA of the CDR3: TGTGCCAGCAGTAGGGAGTTGGAGCCCCAGCATTTT.

The rearrangement joins TRBV18 to TRBJ2-2; TRBD2 matches 11 bases. Looked up from germline, CDR1 is KGHSH and CDR2 is LQKENI. J gave up 7 bases and V 0 bases, and 7 bases lay outside the gene matches. This CDR3 comprises 17 residues. The CDR3 sequence is CASSPPELAGVDGELFF. Written as DNA, the CDR3 is TGTGCCAGCTCACCACCGGAACTAGCGGGAGTGGACGGGGAGCTGTTTTTT.

V gene TRBV7-9 combines with J gene TRBJ2-4, with D perhaps TRBD2 (6 bases). Germline CDR1 SEHNR, CDR2 FQNEAQ (reference sequence). The ends were cut back, 5 bases at V and 8 bases at J, with 16 bases in the middle. The CDR3 has 14 amino acids. The chain's CDR3 is CASSPLEGSDIQYF. CDR3 coding DNA: TGTGCCAGCAGCCCTCTGGAGGGCTCGGACATTCAGTACTTC.

This clone was recorded once. This chain joins TRBV28 and TRBJ2-1, with TRBD1 matching over 11 bases. The CDR3 covers 17 residues. Per germline, CDR1 MDHEN and CDR2 SYDVKM. J lost 6 bases, V lost 3 bases, and 10 bases had no gene match. The DNA for the CDR3 is TGTGCCAGCAGTTTGTTCCCCGGGACAGGGGGGGTCAATGAGCAGTTCTTC. It is translated as CASSLFPGTGGVNEQFF.

The J gene is TRBJ2-7, the V gene TRBV6-1; D might be TRBD1 (5 bases). V lost 6 bases and J 0 bases, leaving 9 bases between the germline ends. This CDR3 spans 13 amino acids. Germline assignment: CDR1 MNHNS and CDR2 SASEGT. CDR3 sequence: CASRAGYSYEQYF. The CDR3 DNA is TGTGCCAGCAGGGCAGGGTACTCCTACGAGCAGTACTTC.